The 17 T cell receptor beta chains below were found in one sample sequenced in a study of beta chain features in type 1 diabetes (dated by TCRdb to between 2017 and 2018). Libraries were made using the immunoSEQ multiplex PCR assay. The entire isolated RNA was reverse transcribed using the High Capacity cDNA Reverse Transcription Kit, and thus expressed TCRB transcripts were sequenced. Here the immuneACCESS table is served through TCRdb, limited to in-frame sequences with V and J called. Missing clones are a known gap in these copies; in checked studies unresolved V genes cover under half, and the rest lacks a known reason. The sample table records 900,000 or so clones; under 20% of these occur just once. The ten largest account for 0.02% to 0.03% of the sample. Sequencing was carried out using naive CD4+ T cells from blood. The cell subset or site tag for this specimen amounts to: true naive CD4+ T cells. All receptors derive from a woman younger than 35 in good health.

The chain is built from TRBV27 and TRBJ1-1; D gene ambiguous. There are 13 residues in the CDR3. Trimming took off 3 bases at V and 1 base at J, with 6 bases between the two ends. Germline V lookup: CDR1 MNHEY, CDR2 SMNVEV (reference sequence). As DNA, the CDR3 is TGTGCCAGCAGTTTTCAGCAGAACACTGAAGCTTTCTTT. Translated: CASSFQQNTEAFF.

There are a few counts of this clone. This sequence joins TRBV28 and TRBJ2-1, with D uncertain. The V gene lost 3 bases and the J gene lost 10 bases, with 10 bases spanning the gap. Germline lookup yields CDR1 MDHEN and CDR2 SYDVKM. The CDR3 is made up of 12 amino acids. The CDR3 region has the DNA TGTGCCAGCAGTTTGGGCCGTAAAGAGCAGTTCTTC. It encodes CASSLGRKEQFF.

The chain employs TRBV4-2 and TRBJ2-7; 7 nucleotides align to TRBD2. The germline CDR1 and CDR2 sequences are LGHNA and YNFKEQ. Losses at the gene ends were 0 bases for V and 0 bases for J; bases not matched to a gene: 5. The CDR3 is 16 amino acids. The CDR3 sequence: CASSQDPSGLSYEQYF. The DNA of the CDR3 is TGTGCCAGCAGCCAAGATCCTAGCGGCCTCTCCTACGAGCAGTACTTC.

There are a few counts of this clone. Distinct nucleotide sequences in the sample also encode this CDR3. This chain connects TRBV18 to TRBJ2-5, with D possibly TRBD2 on 6 matching bases. This CDR3 contains 13 residues. V lost 2 bases, J lost 5 bases, and 9 bases lay in between. Per germline, CDR1 KGHSH and CDR2 LQKENI. The DNA of the CDR3 is TGTGCCAGCTCACCAACGGAGGGGGAGACCCAGTACTTC. Translated: CASSPTEGETQYF.

The rearrangement links TRBV6-5 to TRBJ1-1, with D hard to call. This CDR3 region has 13 residues. V was cut by 0 bases and J by 3 bases, with 5 bases left in between. Germline CDR1 reads MNHEY; CDR2 reads SVGAGI. This CDR3 is CASSYSEYTEAFF. Here the CDR3 DNA reads TGTGCCAGCAGTTACTCGGAGTACACTGAAGCTTTCTTT.

The chain is built from TRBV7-9 and TRBJ1-1, with D uncertain. V was shortened by 0 bases and J by 3 bases, with 5 bases between the two germline ends. The length of the CDR3 is 13 residues. CDR1 is SEHNR and CDR2 is FQNEAQ in the germline V gene (reference sequence). The CDR3 bases are TGTGCCAGCAGCTTAGCTCCCGACACTGAAGCTTTCTTT. Protein product: CASSLAPDTEAFF.

V gene TRBV7-3 combines with J gene TRBJ2-3; 12 bases fit TRBD2. V gave up 5 bases and J gave up 4 bases; unmatched junction bases: 4. Germline lookup yields CDR1 SGHTA and CDR2 FQGTGA. This CDR3 spans 15 amino acids. The CDR3 sequence: CASSPLAGGPDTQYF. CDR3 DNA sequence: TGTGCCAGCAGCCCTCTAGCGGGAGGGCCAGATACGCAGTATTTT.

As DNA, the CDR3 is TGTGCCAGCACCCCGTGGGGACAGGGGATGGAGACCCAGTACTTC. This gives the protein CASTPWGQGMETQYF. This rearrangement joins TRBV28 to TRBJ2-5, with 10 bases fitting TRBD1. The germline V gene encodes CDR1 MDHEN and CDR2 SYDVKM. The CDR3 runs 15 residues. The trim removed 7 bases at V and 5 bases at J, leaving 10 bases unmatched.

The chain combines TRBV6-5 with TRBJ2-7, with 7 positions matching TRBD2. Germline CDR1 MNHEY, CDR2 SVGAGI. Trimming at V came to 6 bases and at J to 1 base, leaving 9 bases not matched to a gene. This CDR3 has 15 amino acids. CDR3 sequence: CASRTLASGSYEQYF. The DNA of the CDR3 is TGTGCCAGCAGGACTCTTGCTAGCGGATCCTACGAGCAGTACTTC.

The V call is TRBV21-1, the J call TRBJ2-7. TRBV21-1 is a pseudogene locus. This CDR3 contains 14 residues. The CDR3 DNA is TGTGCCAGCAGCATGGGGTGGTTGGGTTGCGAGCAGTACTTC. This encodes CASSMGWLGCEQYF.

In this sample, this clone turned up a few times. The chain has TRBV29-1 and TRBJ2-3, with D perhaps matching TRBD2 (6 bases). Germline CDR1 is SQVTM and CDR2 is ANQGSEA. V was clipped by 4 bases and J by 3 bases, with 17 bases between them. The CDR3 is made up of 15 amino acids. CDR3 loop: CSVAPGGPWTDTQYF. The CDR3 DNA is TGCAGCGTTGCTCCAGGAGGGCCTTGGACAGATACGCAGTATTTT.

The rearrangement links TRBV20-1 to TRBJ1-4; no firm D call. Germline V lookup: CDR1 DFQATT, CDR2 SNEGSKA (reference sequence). The CDR3 runs 10 residues. Trimming pared 6 bases from V and 3 bases from J, leaving 2 bases between. Here the CDR3 reads CSAPNEKLFF. CDR3 sequence (DNA): TGCAGTGCCCCTAATGAAAAACTGTTTTTT.

The sample holds one count of this clone. This chain uses TRBV2 with TRBJ2-7; 8 nucleotides match TRBD1. The V segment lost 3 bases and the J segment 2 bases; nucleotides outside the gene matches: 9. Germline-derived CDR1 and CDR2 are SNHLY and FYNNEI. The CDR3 loop spans 16 amino acids. The CDR3 DNA follows: TGTGCCAGCAGTGACCCAGGGGACAGGCGAGCCTACGAGCAGTACTTC. This sequence encodes CASSDPGDRRAYEQYF. Combining the CDR3 with reference TRBV2 and TRBJ2-7 gives the whole variable domain EPEVTQTPSHQVTQMGQEVILRCVPISNHLYFYWYRQILGQKVEFLVSFYNNEISEKSEIFDDQFSVERPDGSNFTLKIRSTKLEDSAMYFCASSDPGDRRAYEQYFGPGTRLTVT.

The chain recombines TRBV28 with TRBJ2-7, with D uncertain. This CDR3 is built from 13 residues. V gave up 7 bases and J gave up 0 bases, with 10 bases separating them. Germline CDR1 MDHEN, CDR2 SYDVKM. The CDR3 region is CASTKPASYEQYF. CDR3 nucleotide sequence: TGTGCCAGCACCAAACCCGCCTCCTACGAGCAGTACTTC.

V and J are TRBV7-6 and TRBJ1-4; D call uncertain. The germline CDR1 and CDR2 sequences are SGHVS and FNYEAQ. V lost 5 bases to trimming and J lost 7 bases, with 11 bases between them. CDR3 length: 13 amino acids. The CDR3 sequence is CASSLTPTEKLFF. As DNA, the CDR3 is TGTGCCAGCAGCCTGACCCCGACTGAAAAACTGTTTTTT.

V gene TRBV13 combines with J gene TRBJ2-1; 9 bases align to TRBD2. The CDR3 loop spans 15 amino acids. Germline trimming cut 6 bases from V and 4 bases from J; bases unmatched to any gene: 7. CDR1 PRHDT and CDR2 FYEKMQ come from the germline V gene (reference sequence). The DNA of the CDR3 is TGTGCCAGCAGAAACCTAGCGGGGCCATACAATGAGCAGTTCTTC. Protein: CASRNLAGPYNEQFF.

V gene TRBV5-4 combines with J gene TRBJ1-2; D remains unclear. V lost 0 bases and J lost 7, with 7 bases in between. Germline lookup yields CDR1 SGHNT and CDR2 YYREEE (reference sequence). CDR3 size: 12 residues. CDR3 bases: TGTGCCAGCAGCTTGGCCCAGATTGGCTACACCTTC. It translates to CASSLAQIGYTF. Full variable domain (remainder filled in from reference TRBV5-4 and TRBJ1-2): ETGVTQSPTHLIKTRGQQVTLRCSSQSGHNTVSWYQQALGQGPQFIFQYYREEENGRGNFPPRFSGLQFPNYSSELNVNALELDDSALYLCASSLAQIGYTFGSGTRLTVV.